This entry features one T cell receptor (beta chain) sequence. Its antigen is undetermined. This entry comes from a study of OX40 agonist ivuxolimab in advanced cancers. General study points: With doses of 0.1 to 3.0 mg/kg, CD4+ and CD8+ blood T cells had undergone clonal expansion by week 6. Patients with a partial response at 0.1-3.0 mg/kg had among the lowest clonal expansion.

This CDR3 is 16 amino acids long. Trimming stripped 4 bases from V and 4 bases from J, with 18 bases between. Germline V gives CDR1 SGHKS, CDR2 YYEKEE (reference sequence). Profiled with immunoSEQ multiplex PCR; TCRdb holds only in-frame clones, not every one. The table has about 15,000 clones, about 89% seen once. This receptor was obtained from an adult with an advanced solid tumor such as melanoma, head and neck, liver or kidney cancer. The sequencing here drew on CD4+ or CD8+ T cells sorted from blood, taken in a trial of the OX40 agonist ivuxolimab. This rearrangement joins TRBV5-5 to TRBJ1-3; no clear D gene. This chain's CDR3 is CASSPWWVGDGNTIYF. CDR3 DNA sequence: TGTGCCAGCAGCCCTTGGTGGGTGGGTGACGGAAACACCATATATTTT.